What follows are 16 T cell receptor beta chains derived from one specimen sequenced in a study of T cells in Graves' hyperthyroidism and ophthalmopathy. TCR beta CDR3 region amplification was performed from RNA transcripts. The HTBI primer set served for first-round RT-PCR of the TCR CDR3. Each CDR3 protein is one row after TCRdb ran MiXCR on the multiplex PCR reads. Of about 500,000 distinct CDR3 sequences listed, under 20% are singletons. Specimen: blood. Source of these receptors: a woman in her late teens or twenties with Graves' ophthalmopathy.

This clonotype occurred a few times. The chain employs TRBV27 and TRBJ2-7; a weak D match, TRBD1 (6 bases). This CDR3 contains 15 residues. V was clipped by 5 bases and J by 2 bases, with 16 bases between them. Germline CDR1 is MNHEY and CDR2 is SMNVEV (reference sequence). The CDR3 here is CASSDTGSPAYEQYF. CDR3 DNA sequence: TGTGCCAGCAGTGACACAGGGTCCCCCGCCTACGAGCAGTACTTC.

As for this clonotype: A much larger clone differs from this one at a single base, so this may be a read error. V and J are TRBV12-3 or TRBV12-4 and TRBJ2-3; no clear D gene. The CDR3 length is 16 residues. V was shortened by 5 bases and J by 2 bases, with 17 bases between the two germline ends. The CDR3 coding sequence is TGTGCCAGCAGTGAAACAGCGAAAGGGTACACAGATACGCAGTATTTT. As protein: CASSETAKGYTDTQYF.

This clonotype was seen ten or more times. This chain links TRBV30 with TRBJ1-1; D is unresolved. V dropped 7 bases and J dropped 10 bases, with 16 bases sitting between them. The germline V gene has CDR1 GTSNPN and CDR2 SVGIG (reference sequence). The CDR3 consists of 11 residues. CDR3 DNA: TGTGCCTTGAGCGATGCGGGTCCAGCTTTCTTT. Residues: CALSDAGPAFF.

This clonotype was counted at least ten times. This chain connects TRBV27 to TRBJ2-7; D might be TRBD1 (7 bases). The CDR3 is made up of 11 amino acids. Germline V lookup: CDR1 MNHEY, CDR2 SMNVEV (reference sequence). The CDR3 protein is CTTGTSYEQYF. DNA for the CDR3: TGTACGACAGGGACTTCCTACGAGCAGTACTTC.

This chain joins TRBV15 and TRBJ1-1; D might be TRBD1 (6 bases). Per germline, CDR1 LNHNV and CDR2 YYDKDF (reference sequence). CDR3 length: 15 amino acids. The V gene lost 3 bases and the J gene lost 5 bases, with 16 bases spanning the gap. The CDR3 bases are TGTGCCACCAGCAGTGCCTGGGGGGCTGATACTGAAGCTTTCTTT. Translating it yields CATSSAWGADTEAFF.

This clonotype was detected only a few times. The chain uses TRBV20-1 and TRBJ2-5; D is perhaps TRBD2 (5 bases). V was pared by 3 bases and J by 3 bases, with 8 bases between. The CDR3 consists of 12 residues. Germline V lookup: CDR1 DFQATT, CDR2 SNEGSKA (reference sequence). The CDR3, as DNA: TGCAGTGCTAGGAACGGGGAAGAGACCCAGTACTTC. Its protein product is CSARNGEETQYF.

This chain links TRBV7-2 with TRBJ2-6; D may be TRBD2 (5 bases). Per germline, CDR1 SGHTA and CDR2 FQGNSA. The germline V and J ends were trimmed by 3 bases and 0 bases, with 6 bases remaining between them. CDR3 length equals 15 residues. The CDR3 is CASSFDYSGANVLTF. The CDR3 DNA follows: TGTGCCAGCAGCTTTGACTACTCTGGGGCCAACGTCCTGACTTTC. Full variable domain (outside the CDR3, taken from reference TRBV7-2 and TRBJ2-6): GAGVSQSPSNKVTEKGKDVELRCDPISGHTALYWYRQSLGQGLEFLIYFQGNSAPDKSGLPSDRFSAERTGGSVSTLTIQRTQQEDSAVYLCASSFDYSGANVLTFGAGSRLTVL.

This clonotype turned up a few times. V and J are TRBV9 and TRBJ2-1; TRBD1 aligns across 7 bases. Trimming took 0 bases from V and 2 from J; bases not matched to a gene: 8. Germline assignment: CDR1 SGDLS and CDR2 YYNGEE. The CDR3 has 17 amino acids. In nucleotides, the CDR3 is TGTGCCAGCAGCGTAGCTCCCTCCGGGACAGCCTACAATGAGCAGTTCTTC. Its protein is CASSVAPSGTAYNEQFF.

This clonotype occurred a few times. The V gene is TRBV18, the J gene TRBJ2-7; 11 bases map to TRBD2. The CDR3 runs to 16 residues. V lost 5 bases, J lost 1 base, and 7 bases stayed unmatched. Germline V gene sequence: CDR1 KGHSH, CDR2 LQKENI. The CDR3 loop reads CASSERLAGGSYEQYF. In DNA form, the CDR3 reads TGTGCCAGCTCAGAACGTCTAGCGGGAGGTTCCTACGAGCAGTACTTC.

The CDR3 nucleotides are TGCAGCGTAGGACACTATGGCTACACCTTC. This codes for CSVGHYGYTF. J is TRBJ1-2 and V is TRBV29-1; D unresolved. The CDR3 extends over 10 amino acids. From germline, CDR1 is SQVTM and CDR2 ANQGSEA. V lost 6 bases and J 3 bases, leaving 5 bases between the germline ends.

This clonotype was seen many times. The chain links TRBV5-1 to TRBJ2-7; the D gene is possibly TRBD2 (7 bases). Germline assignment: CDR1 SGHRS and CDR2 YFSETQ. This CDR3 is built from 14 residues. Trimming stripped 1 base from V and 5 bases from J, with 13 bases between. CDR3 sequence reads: CASSLYWGGDEQYF. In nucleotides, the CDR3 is TGCGCCAGCAGCTTGTATTGGGGGGGCGACGAGCAGTACTTC.

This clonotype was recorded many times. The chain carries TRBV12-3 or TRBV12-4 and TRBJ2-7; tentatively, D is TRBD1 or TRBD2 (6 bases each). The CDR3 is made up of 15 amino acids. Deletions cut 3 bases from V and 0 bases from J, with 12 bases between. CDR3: CASSFGGLLSYEQYF. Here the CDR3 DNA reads TGTGCCAGCAGTTTCGGGGGCCTACTCTCCTACGAGCAGTACTTC.

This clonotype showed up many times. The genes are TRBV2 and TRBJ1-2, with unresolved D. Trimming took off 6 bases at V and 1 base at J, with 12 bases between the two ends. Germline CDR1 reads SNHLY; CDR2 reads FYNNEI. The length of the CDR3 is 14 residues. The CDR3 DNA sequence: TGTGCCAGCAGCGGGCAGGATATTAACTATGGCTACACCTTC. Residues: CASSGQDINYGYTF. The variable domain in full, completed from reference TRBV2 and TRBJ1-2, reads EPEVTQTPSHQVTQMGQEVILRCVPISNHLYFYWYRQILGQKVEFLVSFYNNEISEKSEIFDDQFSVERPDGSNFTLKIRSTKLEDSAMYFCASSGQDINYGYTFGSGTRLTVV.

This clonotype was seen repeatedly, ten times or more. This CDR3 reads CASSLERGDSPLHF. In DNA, the CDR3 is TGTGCCAGCAGCCTAGAACGGGGAGATTCACCCCTCCACTTT. The chain combines TRBV3-1 with TRBJ1-6; D is unclear. CDR1 and CDR2 from the germline V gene are LGHDT and YNNKEL (reference sequence). This CDR3 region has 14 residues. V was trimmed by 4 bases and J by 8 bases, leaving 12 bases between them.

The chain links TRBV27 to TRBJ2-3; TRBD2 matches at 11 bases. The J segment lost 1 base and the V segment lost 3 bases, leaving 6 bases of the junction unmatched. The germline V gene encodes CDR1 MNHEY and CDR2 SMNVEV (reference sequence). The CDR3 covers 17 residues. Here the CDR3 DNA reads TGTGCCAGCAGTTTCCAGACTAGCGGGATGGGCACAGATACGCAGTATTTT. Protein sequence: CASSFQTSGMGTDTQYF.

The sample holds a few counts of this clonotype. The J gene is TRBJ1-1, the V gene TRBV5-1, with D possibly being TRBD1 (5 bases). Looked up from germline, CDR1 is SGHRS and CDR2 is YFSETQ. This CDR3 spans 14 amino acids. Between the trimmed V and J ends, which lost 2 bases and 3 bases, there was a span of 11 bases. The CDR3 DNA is TGCGCCAGCAGCTTCGGGGCAGCTCACACTGAAGCTTTCTTT. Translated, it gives CASSFGAAHTEAFF.